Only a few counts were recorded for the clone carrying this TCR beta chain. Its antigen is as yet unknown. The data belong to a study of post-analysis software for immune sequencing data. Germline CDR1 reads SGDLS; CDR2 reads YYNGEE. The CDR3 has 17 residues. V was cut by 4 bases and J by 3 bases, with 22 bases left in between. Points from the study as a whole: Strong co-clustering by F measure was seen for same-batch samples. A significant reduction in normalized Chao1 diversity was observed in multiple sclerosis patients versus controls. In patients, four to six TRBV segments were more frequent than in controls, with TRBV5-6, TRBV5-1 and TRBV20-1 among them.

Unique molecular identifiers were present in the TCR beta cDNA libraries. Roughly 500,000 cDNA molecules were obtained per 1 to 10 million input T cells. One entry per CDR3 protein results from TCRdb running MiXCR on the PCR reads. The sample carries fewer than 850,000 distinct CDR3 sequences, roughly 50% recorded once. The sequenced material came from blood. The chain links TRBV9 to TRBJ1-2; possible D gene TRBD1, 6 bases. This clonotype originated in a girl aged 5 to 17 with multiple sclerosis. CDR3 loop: CASSHLGATPRDYGYTF. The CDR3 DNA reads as TGTGCCAGCAGCCACCTGGGGGCCACCCCACGGGACTATGGCTACACCTTC.